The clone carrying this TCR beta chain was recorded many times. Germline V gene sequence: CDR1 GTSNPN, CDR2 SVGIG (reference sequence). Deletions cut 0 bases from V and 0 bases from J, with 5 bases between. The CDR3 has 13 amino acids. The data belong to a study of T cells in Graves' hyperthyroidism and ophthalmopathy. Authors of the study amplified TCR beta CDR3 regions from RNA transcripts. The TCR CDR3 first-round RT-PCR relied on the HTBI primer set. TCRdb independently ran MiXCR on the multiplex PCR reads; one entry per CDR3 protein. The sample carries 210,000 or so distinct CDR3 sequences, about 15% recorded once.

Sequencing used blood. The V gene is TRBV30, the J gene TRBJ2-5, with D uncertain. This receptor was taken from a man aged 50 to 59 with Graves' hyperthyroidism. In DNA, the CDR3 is TGTGCCTGGAGTGTGGGGTACCAAGAGACCCAGTACTTC. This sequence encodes CAWSVGYQETQYF.